The clone carrying this T cell receptor beta chain occurred many times. What it binds is unknown. This sample is part of a study of T cells in Graves' hyperthyroidism and ophthalmopathy. In the study overall: Before treatment of any kind, peripheral blood was taken at initial diagnosis. Regarding the study as a whole: The majority of expanded thyroid clonotypes above 0.001 also appeared in blood.

For ophthalmopathy patients, the Clinical Activity Score was at least 3 and the NOSPECS grade at least 4; duration was under 3 months. The PBMCs were sourced from fresh peripheral blood (about 10 ml). RNA transcripts yielded amplified TCR beta CDR3 regions. HTBI primers were the set used in a first-round RT-PCR of the TCR CDR3. TCRdb independently ran MiXCR on the multiplex PCR reads; one entry per CDR3 protein. The data contain over 250,000 distinct CDR3 sequences, about a sixth of them seen just once; the ten biggest clones take up over 50%. The V and J ends lost 1 base and 7 bases, in that order; junction bases with no gene match: 3. This CDR3 is built from 15 residues. In germline, CDR1 is SNHLY, CDR2 FYNNEI.

What was sequenced was blood. The V gene is TRBV2, the J gene TRBJ2-3; 12 bases are a match to TRBD2. This TCR derives from a woman aged 55-69 years with Graves' ophthalmopathy. This chain's CDR3 is CASSEGLAGVNTQYF. CDR3 coding DNA: TGTGCCAGCAGTGAAGGACTAGCGGGAGTTAATACGCAGTATTTT.